This TCR beta chain was recovered during a study of blood T cell repertoires in COVID-19. Germline lookup yields CDR1 SGHVS and CDR2 FNYEAQ. This CDR3 comprises 15 residues. V lost 4 bases and J 4 bases, leaving 14 bases between the germline ends. Some clones are missing from TCRdb's copy, which holds only in-frame ones; the method was immunoSEQ multiplex PCR. This repertoire shows 300,000 to 350,000 clones, around nine tenths found once; its top ten account for 2.5% to 4%. The source of this sequence is a woman between 18 and 30 years old who had recovered from COVID-19. The chain couples TRBV7-6 to TRBJ1-3; D call uncertain. The sample taken for sequencing was peripheral blood. CDR3: CASSSYQEAGNTIYF. The DNA for the CDR3 is TGTGCCAGCAGCTCTTACCAGGAGGCCGGAAACACCATATATTTT.